The sample holds many counts of the clone carrying this TCR beta chain. Using unique molecular identifiers, the investigators prepared the TCRbeta library. TCRdb recomputed calls from the PCR reads with MiXCR, one row per CDR3 protein. The sample lists fewer than 700,000 distinct CDR3 sequences, over 10% occurring once. Trimming stripped 6 bases from V and 7 bases from J, with 10 bases between. Germline CDR1 reads SNHLY; CDR2 reads FYNNEI. The CDR3 runs to 12 residues. This sample was taken from a study of T-cell reconstitution after alpha-beta-depleted transplantation in children. The origin of this receptor is a male patient younger than 18 who had a stem cell transplant for acute myeloid leukemia, so the T cells may come from the graft donor. The source was PBMCs, mostly from graft donor cells, collected 360 days after TCRalphabeta/CD19-depleted stem cell transplant. V gene TRBV2 combines with J gene TRBJ2-1, with D perhaps matching TRBD1 or TRBD2 (5 bases each). The CDR3 sequence is CASREWGNEQFF. In DNA, the CDR3 is TGTGCCAGCAGGGAATGGGGGAATGAGCAGTTCTTC.